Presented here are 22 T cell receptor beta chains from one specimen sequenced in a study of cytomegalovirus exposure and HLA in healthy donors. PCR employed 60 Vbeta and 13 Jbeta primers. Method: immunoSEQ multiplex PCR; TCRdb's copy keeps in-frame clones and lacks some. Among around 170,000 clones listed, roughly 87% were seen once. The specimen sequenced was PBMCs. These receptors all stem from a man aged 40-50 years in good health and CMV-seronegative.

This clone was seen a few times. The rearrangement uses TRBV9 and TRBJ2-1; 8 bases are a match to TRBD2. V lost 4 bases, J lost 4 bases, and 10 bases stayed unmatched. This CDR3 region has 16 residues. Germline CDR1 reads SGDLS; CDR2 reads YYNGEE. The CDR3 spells CASSPWGTSSYNEQFF. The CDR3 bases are TGTGCCAGCAGCCCATGGGGGACTAGTTCGTACAATGAGCAGTTCTTC. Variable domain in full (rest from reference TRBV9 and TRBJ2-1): DSGVTQTPKHLITATGQRVTLRCSPRSGDLSVYWYQQSLDQGLQFLIQYYNGEERAKGNILERFSAQQFPDLHSELNLSSLELGDSALYFCASSPWGTSSYNEQFFGPGTRLTVL.

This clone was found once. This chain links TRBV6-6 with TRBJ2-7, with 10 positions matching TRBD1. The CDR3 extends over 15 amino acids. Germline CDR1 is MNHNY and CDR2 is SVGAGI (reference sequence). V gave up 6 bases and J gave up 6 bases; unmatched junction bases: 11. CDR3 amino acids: CASSFIGDRGGEQYF. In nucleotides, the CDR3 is TGTGCCAGCAGCTTTATTGGGGACAGGGGAGGCGAGCAGTACTTC.

The CDR3 DNA is TGTGCCACCAGCAGCCGTGGGAGAGGGTCCACTGAAGCTTTCTTT. Residues: CATSSRGRGSTEAFF. The chain uses TRBV15 and TRBJ1-1; no clear D gene. The ends were cut back, 3 bases at V and 4 bases at J, with 15 bases in the middle. The CDR3 runs 15 residues. CDR1 LNHNV and CDR2 YYDKDF come from the germline V gene (reference sequence).

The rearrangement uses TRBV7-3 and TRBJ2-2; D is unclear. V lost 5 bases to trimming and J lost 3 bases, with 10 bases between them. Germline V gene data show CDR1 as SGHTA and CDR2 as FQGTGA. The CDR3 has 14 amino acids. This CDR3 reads CASSQPGYTGELFF. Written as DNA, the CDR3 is TGTGCCAGCAGCCAACCCGGGTACACCGGGGAGCTGTTTTTT.

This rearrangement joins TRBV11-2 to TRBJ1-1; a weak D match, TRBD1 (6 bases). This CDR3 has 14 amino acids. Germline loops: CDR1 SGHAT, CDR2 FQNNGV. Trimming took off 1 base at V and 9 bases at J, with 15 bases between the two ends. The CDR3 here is CASSLAGQGNQAFF. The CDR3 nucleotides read TGTGCCAGCAGCTTAGCGGGGCAGGGGAACCAAGCTTTCTTT.

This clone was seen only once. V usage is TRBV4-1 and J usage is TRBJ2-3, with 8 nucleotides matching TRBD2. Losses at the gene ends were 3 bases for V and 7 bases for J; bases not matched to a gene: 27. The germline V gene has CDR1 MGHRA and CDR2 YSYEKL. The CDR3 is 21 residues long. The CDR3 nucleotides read TGCGCCAGCAGCCACTCTGGGGGCCCTGGGGGACTAGAGGTCTCCAGAAATACGCAGTATTTT. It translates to CASSHSGGPGGLEVSRNTQYF.

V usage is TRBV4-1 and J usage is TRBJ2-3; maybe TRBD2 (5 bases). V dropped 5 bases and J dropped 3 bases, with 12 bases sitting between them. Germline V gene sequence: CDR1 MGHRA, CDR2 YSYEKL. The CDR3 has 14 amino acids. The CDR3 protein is CASSLDTGTDTQYF. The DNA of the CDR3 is TGCGCCAGCAGCTTAGACACGGGAACAGATACGCAGTATTTT.

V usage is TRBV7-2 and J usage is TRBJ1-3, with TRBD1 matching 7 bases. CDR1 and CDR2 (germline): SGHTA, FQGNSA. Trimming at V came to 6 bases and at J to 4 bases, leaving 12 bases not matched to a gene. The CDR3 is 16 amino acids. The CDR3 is CASSNPPGGSGNTIYF. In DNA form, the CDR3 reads TGTGCCAGCAGTAATCCTCCAGGGGGGAGCGGAAACACCATATATTTT.

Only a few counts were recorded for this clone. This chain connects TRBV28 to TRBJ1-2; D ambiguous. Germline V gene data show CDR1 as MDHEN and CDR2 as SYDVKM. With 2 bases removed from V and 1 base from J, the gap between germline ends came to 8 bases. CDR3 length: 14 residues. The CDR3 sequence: CASSLAGFNYGYTF. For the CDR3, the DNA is TGTGCCAGCAGTTTAGCAGGTTTTAACTATGGCTACACCTTC.

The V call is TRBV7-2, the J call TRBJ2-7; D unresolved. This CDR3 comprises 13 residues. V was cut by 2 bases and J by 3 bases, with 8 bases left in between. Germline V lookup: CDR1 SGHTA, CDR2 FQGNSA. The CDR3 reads CASSLRRGYEQYF. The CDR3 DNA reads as TGTGCCAGCAGCTTACGGCGCGGCTACGAGCAGTACTTC.

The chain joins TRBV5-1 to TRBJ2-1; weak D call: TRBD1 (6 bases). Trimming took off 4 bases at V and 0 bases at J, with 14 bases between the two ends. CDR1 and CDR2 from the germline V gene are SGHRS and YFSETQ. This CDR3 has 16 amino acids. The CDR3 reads CASSPRGASSYNEQFF. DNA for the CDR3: TGCGCCAGCAGCCCCAGGGGTGCTAGCTCCTACAATGAGCAGTTCTTC.

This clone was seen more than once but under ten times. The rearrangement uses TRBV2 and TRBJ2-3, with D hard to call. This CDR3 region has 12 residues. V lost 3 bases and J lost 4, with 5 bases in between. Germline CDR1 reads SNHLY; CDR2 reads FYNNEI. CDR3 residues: CASSESADTQYF. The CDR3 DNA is TGTGCCAGCAGTGAGTCTGCAGATACGCAGTATTTT.

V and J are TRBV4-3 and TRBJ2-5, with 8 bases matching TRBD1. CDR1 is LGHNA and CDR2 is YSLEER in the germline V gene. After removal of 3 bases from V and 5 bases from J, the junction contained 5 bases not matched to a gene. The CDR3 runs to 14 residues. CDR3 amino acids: CASSQDRVRETQYF. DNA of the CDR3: TGCGCCAGCAGCCAGGACAGGGTCCGGGAGACCCAGTACTTC.

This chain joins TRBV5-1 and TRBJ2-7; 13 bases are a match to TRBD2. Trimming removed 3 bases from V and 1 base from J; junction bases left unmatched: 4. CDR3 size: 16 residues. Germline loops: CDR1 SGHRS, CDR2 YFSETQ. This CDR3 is CASSWGTSGASYEQYF. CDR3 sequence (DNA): TGCGCCAGCAGCTGGGGGACTAGCGGGGCGTCCTACGAGCAGTACTTC.

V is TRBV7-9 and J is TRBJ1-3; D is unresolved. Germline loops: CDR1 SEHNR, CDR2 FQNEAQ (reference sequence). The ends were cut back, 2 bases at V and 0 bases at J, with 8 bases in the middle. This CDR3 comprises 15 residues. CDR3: CASSLMAGSGNTIYF. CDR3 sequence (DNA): TGTGCCAGCAGCTTAATGGCAGGCTCTGGAAACACCATATATTTT.

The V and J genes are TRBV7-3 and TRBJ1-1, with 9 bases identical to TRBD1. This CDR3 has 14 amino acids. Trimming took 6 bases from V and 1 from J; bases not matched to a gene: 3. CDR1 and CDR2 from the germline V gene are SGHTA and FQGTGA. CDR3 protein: CASRLDRGNTEAFF. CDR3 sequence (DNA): TGTGCCAGCAGGCTGGACAGGGGGAACACTGAAGCTTTCTTT.

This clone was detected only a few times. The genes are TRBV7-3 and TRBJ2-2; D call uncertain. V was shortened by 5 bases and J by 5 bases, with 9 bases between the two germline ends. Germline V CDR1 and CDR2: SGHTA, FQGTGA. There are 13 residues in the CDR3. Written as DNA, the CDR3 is TGTGCCAGCAGCCTCGATAGAACCGGGGAGCTGTTTTTT. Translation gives CASSLDRTGELFF.

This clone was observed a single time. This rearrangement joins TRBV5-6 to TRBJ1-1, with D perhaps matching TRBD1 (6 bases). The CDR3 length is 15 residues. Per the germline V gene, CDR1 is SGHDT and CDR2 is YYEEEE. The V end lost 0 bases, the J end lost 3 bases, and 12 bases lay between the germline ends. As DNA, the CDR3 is TGTGCCAGCAGCTTGGGAGGGGGACGGGACACTGAAGCTTTCTTT. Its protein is CASSLGGGRDTEAFF.

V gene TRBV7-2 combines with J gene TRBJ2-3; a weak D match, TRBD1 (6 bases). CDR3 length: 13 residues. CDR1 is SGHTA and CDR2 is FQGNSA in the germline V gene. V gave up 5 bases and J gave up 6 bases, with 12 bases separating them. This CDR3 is CASSPQRGDTQYF. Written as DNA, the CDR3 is TGTGCCAGCAGCCCACAAAGGGGGGATACGCAGTATTTT. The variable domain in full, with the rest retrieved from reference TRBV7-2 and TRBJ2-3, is GAGVSQSPSNKVTEKGKDVELRCDPISGHTALYWYRQSLGQGLEFLIYFQGNSAPDKSGLPSDRFSAERTGGSVSTLTIQRTQQEDSAVYLCASSPQRGDTQYFGPGTRLTVL.

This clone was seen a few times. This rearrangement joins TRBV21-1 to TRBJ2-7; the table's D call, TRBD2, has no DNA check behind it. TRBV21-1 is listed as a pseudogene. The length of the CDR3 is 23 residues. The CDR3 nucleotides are TGTGCCAGCAGCAAAGACCGGGGGAACAGACCGCTATCCAATCCTCCCCTTGAATACGAGCAGTACTTC. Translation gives CASSKDRGNRPLSNPPLEYEQYF.

This chain's CDR3 is CAIAGHVQETQYF. DNA for the CDR3: TGTGCCATCGCTGGACACGTACAAGAGACCCAGTACTTC. The chain links TRBV10-3 to TRBJ2-5, with D maybe TRBD1 (5 bases). The germline V gene encodes CDR1 ENHRY and CDR2 SYGVKD. The CDR3 runs 13 residues. V gave up 8 bases and J gave up 2 bases, with 12 bases separating them.

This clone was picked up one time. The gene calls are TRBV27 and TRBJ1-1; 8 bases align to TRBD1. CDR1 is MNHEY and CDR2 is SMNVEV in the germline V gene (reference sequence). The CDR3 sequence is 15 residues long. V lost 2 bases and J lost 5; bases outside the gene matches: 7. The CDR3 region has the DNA TGTGCCAGCAGTTTAGCTGGACAGGGAAGAACTGAAGCTTTCTTT. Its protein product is CASSLAGQGRTEAFF.